The clone carrying this T cell receptor beta chain was counted a few times. The record originates from a study of T cell repertoires in cytomegalovirus infection. CDR3 length: 14 residues. Unmatched junction bases numbered 7, after V lost 4 bases and J lost 5 bases. Germline-derived CDR1 and CDR2 are LGHNA and YNFKEQ. TCRdb independently ran MiXCR on the reads; one entry per CDR3 protein. This table holds roughly 720,000 distinct CDR3 sequences, under 40% found once. The source of this sequence is a human donor in good health (CMV status not recorded). Some clones in this sample may be carry-over from other donors' samples. The V call is TRBV4-2, the J call TRBJ1-1; 7 bases are shared with TRBD1. Specimen: PBMCs. The DNA of the CDR3 is TGTGCCAGCAGCCGGGCAGGGGGGAGGACTGAAGCTTTCTTT. Its translation: CASSRAGGRTEAFF.